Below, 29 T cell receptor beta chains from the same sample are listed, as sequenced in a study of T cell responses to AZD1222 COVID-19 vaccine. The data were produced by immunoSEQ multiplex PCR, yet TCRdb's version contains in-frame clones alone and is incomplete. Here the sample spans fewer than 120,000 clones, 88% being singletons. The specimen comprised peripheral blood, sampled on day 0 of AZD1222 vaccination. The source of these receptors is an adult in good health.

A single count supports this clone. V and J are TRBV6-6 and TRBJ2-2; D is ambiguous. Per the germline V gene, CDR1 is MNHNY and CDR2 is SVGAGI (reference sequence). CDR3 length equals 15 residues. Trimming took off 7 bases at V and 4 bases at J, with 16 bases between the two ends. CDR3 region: CASKESVAVTGELFF. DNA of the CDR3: TGTGCCAGCAAGGAGTCCGTAGCCGTCACCGGGGAGCTGTTTTTT.

CDR3 nucleotides: TGCGCCAGCAGCTCGAGCGGGACCTCCTACAATGAGCAGTTCTTC. It specifies CASSSSGTSYNEQFF. The chain is built from TRBV5-1 and TRBJ2-1, with 7 bases that match TRBD2. Germline V gene sequence: CDR1 SGHRS, CDR2 YFSETQ. This CDR3 is 15 amino acids long. V lost 3 bases, J lost 0 bases, and 3 bases stayed unmatched.

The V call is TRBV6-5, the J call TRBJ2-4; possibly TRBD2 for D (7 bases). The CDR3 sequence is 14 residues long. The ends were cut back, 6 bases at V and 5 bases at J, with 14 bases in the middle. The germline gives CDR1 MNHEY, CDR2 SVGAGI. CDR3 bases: TGTGCCAGCAGACCCTCGGGGGGCCAAAACATTCAGTACTTC. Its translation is CASRPSGGQNIQYF.

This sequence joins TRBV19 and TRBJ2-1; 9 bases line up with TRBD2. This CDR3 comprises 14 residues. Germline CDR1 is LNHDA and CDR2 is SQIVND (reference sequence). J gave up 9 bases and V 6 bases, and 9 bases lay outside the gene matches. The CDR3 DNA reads TGTGCCAGTAGGACGCAAATAGCGGGAGTTGAGCAGTTCTTC. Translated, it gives CASRTQIAGVEQFF. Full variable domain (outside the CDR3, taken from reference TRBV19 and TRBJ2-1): DGGITQSPKYLFRKEGQNVTLSCEQNLNHDAMYWYRQDPGQGLRLIYYSQIVNDFQKGDIAEGYSVSREKKESFPLTVTSAQKNPTAFYLCASRTQIAGVEQFFGPGTRLTVL.

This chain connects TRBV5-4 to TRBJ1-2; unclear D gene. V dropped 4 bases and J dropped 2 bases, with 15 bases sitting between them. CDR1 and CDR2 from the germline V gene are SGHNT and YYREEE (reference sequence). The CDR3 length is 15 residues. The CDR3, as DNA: TGTGCCAGCAGCAGGGCGCGGTCGGGGAACTATGGCTACACCTTC. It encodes CASSRARSGNYGYTF.

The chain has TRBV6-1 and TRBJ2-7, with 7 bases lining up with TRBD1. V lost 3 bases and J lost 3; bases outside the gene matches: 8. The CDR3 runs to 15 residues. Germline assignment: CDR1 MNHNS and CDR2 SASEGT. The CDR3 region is CASSEGQLIIYEQYF. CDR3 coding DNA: TGTGCCAGCAGTGAGGGACAGCTGATAATCTACGAGCAGTACTTC.

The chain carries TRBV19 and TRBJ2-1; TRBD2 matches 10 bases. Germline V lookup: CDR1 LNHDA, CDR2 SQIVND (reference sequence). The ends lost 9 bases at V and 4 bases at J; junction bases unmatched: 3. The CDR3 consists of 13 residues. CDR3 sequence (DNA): TGTGCCAGCATAGCGGGGGGTTACAATGAGCAGTTCTTC. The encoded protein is CASIAGGYNEQFF.

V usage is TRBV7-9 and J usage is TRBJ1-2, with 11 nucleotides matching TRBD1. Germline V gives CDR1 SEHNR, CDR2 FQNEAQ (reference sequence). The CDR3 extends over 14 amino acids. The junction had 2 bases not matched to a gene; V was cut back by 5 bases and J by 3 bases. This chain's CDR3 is CASSPGQGDYGYTF. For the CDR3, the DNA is TGTGCCAGCAGCCCGGGACAGGGGGACTATGGCTACACCTTC.

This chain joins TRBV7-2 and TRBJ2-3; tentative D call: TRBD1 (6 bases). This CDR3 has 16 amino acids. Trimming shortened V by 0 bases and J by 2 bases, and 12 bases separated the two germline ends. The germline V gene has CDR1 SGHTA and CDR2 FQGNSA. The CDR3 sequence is CASSLASTGNTDTQYF. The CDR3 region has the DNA TGTGCCAGCAGCTTAGCGTCGACAGGAAACACAGATACGCAGTATTTT.

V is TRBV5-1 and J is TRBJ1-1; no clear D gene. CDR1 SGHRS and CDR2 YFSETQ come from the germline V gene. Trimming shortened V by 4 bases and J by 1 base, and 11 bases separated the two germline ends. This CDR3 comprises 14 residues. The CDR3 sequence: CASSPGRRNTEAFF. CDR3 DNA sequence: TGCGCCAGCAGCCCAGGACGGAGGAACACTGAAGCTTTCTTT.

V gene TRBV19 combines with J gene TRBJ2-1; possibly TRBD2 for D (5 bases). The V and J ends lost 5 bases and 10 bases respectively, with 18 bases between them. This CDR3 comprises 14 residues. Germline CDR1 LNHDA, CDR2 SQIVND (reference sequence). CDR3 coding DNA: TGTGCCAGTAGTGCCATTTCGGTGCGCGGGGAGCAGTTCTTC. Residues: CASSAISVRGEQFF.

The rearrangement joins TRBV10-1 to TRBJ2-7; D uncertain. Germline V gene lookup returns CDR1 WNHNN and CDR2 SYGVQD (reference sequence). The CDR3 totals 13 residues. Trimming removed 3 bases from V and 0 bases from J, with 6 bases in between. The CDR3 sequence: CASSDASSYEQYF. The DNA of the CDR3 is TGCGCCAGCAGTGATGCGTCCTCCTACGAGCAGTACTTC.

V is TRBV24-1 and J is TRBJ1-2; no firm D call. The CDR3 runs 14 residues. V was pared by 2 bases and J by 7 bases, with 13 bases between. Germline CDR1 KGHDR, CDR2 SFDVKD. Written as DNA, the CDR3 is TGTGCCACCAGTGATTCCCGGGCTCGAGGTGGCTACACCTTC. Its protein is CATSDSRARGGYTF.

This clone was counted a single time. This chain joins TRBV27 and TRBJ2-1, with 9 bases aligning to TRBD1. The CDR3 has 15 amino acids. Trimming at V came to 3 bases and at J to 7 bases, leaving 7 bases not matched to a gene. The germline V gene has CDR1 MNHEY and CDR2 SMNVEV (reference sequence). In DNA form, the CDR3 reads TGTGCCAGCAGTTTCCTGGGACAGGGAGAAAATGAGCAGTTCTTC. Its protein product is CASSFLGQGENEQFF.

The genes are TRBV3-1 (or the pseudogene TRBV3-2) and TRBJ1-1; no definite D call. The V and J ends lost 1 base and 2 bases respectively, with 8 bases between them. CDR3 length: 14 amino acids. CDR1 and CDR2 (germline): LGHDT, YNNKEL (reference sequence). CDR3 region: CASSQVDGNTEAFF. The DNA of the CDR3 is TGTGCCAGCAGCCAAGTAGACGGCAACACTGAAGCTTTCTTT.

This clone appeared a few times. CDR3 loop: CASSIPSGGGAKNIQYF. The CDR3 DNA reads as TGTGCCAGTAGTATCCCTTCGGGCGGGGGAGCCAAAAACATTCAGTACTTC. The chain recombines TRBV19 with TRBJ2-4, with 7 bases that match TRBD2. CDR1 and CDR2 (germline): LNHDA, SQIVND (reference sequence). The CDR3 sequence is 17 residues long. The V segment lost 3 bases and the J segment 0 bases; nucleotides outside the gene matches: 8.

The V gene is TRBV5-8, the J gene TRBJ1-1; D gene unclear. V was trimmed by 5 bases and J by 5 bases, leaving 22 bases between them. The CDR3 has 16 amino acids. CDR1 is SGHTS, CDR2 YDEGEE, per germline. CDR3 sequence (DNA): TGTGCCAGCAGTTCAGTCTTACACGGTTTTGGGACTGAAGCTTTCTTT. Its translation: CASSSVLHGFGTEAFF.

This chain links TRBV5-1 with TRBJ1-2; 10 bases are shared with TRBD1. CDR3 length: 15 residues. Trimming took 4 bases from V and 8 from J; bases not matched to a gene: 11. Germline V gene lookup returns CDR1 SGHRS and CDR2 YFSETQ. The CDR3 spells CASSPAVTGGRGYTF. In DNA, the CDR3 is TGCGCCAGCAGCCCTGCCGTGACAGGGGGCCGGGGCTACACCTTC.

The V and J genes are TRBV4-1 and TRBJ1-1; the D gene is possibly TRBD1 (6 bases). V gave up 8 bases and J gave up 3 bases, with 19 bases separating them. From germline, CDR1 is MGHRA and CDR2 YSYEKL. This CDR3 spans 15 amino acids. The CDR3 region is CASRLGGQRDTEAFF. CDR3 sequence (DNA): TGCGCCAGCCGACTGGGGGGGCAGCGTGACACTGAAGCTTTCTTT.

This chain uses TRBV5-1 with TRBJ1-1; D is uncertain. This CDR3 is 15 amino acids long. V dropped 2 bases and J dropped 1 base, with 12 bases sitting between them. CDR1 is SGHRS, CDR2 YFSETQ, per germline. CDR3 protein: CASSLGQVGNTEAFF. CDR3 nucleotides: TGCGCCAGCAGCTTAGGGCAGGTTGGGAACACTGAAGCTTTCTTT.

The CDR3 sequence is CASSITFTGELFF. CDR3 in DNA: TGTGCCAGCAGCATAACCTTCACCGGGGAGCTGTTTTTT. The chain has TRBV13 and TRBJ2-2; D is undetermined. V shed 5 bases and J shed 4 bases, with 8 bases lying between them. The CDR3 is 13 amino acids. Germline V gene lookup returns CDR1 PRHDT and CDR2 FYEKMQ (reference sequence).

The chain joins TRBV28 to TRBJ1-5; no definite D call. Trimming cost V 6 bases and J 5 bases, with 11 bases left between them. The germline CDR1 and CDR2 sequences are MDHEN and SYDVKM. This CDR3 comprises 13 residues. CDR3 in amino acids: CASSPSGDQPQHF. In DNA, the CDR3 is TGTGCCAGCAGCCCAAGTGGGGATCAGCCCCAGCATTTT.

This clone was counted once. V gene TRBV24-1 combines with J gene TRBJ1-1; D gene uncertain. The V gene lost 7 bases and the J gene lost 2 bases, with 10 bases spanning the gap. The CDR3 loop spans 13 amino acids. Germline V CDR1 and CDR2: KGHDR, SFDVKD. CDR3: CATRYGHNTEAFF. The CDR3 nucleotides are TGTGCCACCAGATACGGCCATAACACTGAAGCTTTCTTT.

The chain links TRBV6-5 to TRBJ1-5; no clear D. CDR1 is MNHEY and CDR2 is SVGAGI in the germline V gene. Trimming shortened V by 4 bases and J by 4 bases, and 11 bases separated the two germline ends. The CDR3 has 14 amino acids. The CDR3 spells CASSSGSQNQPQHF. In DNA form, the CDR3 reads TGTGCCAGCAGTTCGGGCAGTCAAAATCAGCCCCAGCATTTT.

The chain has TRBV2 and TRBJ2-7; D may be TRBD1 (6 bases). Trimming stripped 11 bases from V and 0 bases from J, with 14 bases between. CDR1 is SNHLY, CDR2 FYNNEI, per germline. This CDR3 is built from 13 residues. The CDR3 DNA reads TGTGCCGGCCGGGACATGAGCTCCTACGAGCAGTACTTC. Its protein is CAGRDMSSYEQYF.

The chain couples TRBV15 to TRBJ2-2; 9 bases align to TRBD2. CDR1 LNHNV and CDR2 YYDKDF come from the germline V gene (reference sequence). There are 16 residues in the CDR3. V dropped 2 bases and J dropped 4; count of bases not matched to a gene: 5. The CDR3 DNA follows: TGTGCCACCAGCAGAAGAGCGGGGGGCGTCACCGGGGAGCTGTTTTTT. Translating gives CATSRRAGGVTGELFF.

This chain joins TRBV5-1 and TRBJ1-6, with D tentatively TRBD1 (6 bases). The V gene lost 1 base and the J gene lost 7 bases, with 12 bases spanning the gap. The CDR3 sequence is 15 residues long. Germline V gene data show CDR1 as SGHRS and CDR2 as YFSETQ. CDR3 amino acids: CASSLNRELNSPLHF. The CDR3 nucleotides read TGCGCCAGCAGCTTGAACAGGGAGTTGAATTCACCCCTCCACTTT.

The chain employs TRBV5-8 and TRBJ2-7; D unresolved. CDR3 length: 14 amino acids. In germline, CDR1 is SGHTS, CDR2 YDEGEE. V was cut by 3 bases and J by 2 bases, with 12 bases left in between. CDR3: CASSSRQFPYEQYF. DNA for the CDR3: TGTGCCAGCAGCTCGAGACAATTCCCCTACGAGCAGTACTTC.

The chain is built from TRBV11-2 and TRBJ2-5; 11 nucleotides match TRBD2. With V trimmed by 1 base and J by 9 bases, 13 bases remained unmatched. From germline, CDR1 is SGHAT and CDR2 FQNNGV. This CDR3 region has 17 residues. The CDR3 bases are TGTGCCAGCAGCTTAGTCCTGGATAGCGGGGGGGTCGGGGCCCAGTACTTC. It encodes CASSLVLDSGGVGAQYF.